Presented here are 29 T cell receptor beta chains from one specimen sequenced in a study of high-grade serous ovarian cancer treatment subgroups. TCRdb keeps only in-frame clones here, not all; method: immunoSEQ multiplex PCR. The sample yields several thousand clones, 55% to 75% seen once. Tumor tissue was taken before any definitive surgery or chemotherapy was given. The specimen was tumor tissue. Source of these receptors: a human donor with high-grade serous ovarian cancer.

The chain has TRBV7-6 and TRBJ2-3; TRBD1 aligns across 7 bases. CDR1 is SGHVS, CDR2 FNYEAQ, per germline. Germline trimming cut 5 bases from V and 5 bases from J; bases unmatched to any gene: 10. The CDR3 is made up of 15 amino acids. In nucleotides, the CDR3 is TGTGCCAGCAGCCTCGGGACAGTGAGCGTAGATACGCAGTATTTT. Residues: CASSLGTVSVDTQYF.

The CDR3 DNA follows: TGCGCCAGCAGCCCGGGGGGACAGGGGGTGAAACGAGTCAGCTATGGCTACACCTTC. It yields the protein CASSPGGQGVKRVSYGYTF. This chain joins TRBV5-1 and TRBJ1-2; the match to TRBD1 covers 11 bases. This CDR3 has 19 residues. The V and J ends lost 4 bases and 4 bases, in that order; junction bases with no gene match: 18. Germline lookup yields CDR1 SGHRS and CDR2 YFSETQ.

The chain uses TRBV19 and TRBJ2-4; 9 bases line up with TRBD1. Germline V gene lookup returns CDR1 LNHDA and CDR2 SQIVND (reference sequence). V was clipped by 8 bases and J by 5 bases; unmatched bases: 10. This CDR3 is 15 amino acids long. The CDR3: CASRPLGDRENIQYF. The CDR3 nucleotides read TGTGCCAGTCGACCGTTAGGGGACAGGGAAAACATTCAGTACTTC.

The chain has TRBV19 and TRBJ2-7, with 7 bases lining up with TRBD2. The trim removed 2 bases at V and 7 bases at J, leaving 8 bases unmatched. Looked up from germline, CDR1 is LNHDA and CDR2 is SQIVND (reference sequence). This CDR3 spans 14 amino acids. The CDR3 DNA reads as TGTGCCAGTAGTATATTGGGGGGACTAAGGGAGCAGTACTTC. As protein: CASSILGGLREQYF.

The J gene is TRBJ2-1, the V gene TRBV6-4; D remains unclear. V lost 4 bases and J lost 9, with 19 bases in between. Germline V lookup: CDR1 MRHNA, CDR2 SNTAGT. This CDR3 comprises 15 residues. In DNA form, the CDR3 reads TGTGCCAGCAGTGTTGGTTTAGGCAGTGCTACTGAGCAGTTCTTC. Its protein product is CASSVGLGSATEQFF.

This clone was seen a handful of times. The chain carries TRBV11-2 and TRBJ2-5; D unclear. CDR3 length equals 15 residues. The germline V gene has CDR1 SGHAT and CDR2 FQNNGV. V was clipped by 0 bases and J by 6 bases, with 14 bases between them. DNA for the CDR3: TGTGCCAGCAGCTTAGATTCTCTGACTCGAAAGACCCAGTACTTC. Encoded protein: CASSLDSLTRKTQYF.

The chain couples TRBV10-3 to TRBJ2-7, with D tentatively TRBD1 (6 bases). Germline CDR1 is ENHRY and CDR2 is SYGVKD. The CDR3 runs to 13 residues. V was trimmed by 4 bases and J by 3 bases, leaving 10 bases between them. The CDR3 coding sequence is TGTGCCATCAGTGGGGGCAGGGGCTACGAGCAGTACTTC. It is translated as CAISGGRGYEQYF.

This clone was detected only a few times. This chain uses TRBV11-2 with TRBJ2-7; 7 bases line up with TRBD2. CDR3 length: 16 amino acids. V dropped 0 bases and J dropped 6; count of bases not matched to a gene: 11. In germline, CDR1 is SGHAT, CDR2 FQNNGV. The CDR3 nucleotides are TGTGCCAGCAGCTTAGAACTGGGAGCGGGGCTCGGCGAGCAGTACTTC. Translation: CASSLELGAGLGEQYF.

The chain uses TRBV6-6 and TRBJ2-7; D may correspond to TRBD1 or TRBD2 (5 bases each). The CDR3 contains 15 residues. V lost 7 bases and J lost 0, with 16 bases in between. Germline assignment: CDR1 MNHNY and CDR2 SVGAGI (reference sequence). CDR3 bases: TGTGCCAGCACGGGCCGGGACCGCTTCTCCTACGAGCAGTACTTC. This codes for CASTGRDRFSYEQYF.

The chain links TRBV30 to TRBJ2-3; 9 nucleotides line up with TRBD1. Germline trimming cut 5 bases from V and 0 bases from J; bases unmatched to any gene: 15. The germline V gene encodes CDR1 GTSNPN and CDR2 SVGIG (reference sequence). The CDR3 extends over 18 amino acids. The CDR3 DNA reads TGTGCCTGGGCGGGACAGGGAGTTCTAAAAACTAGCACAGATACGCAGTATTTT. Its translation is CAWAGQGVLKTSTDTQYF.

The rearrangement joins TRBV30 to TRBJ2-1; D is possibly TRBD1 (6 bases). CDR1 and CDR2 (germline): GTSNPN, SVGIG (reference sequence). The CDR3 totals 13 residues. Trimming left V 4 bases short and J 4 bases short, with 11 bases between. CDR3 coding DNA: TGTGCCTGGATCCCTACAGGGTACAATGAGCAGTTCTTC. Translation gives CAWIPTGYNEQFF. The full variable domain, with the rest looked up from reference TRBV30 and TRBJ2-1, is SQTIHQWPATLVQPVGSPLSLECTVEGTSNPNLYWYRQAAGRGLQLLFYSVGIGQISSEVPQNLSASRPQDRQFILSSKKLLLSDSGFYLCAWIPTGYNEQFFGPGTRLTVL.

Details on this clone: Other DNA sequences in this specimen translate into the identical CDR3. CDR3 DNA: TGTGCCAGCAGCCATAGACAGGGAGGGAGCACAGATACGCAGTATTTT. Translating it yields CASSHRQGGSTDTQYF. The chain recombines TRBV7-2 with TRBJ2-3; either TRBD1 or TRBD2 may supply D (7 bases each). The CDR3 has 16 amino acids. V was shortened by 5 bases and J by 0 bases, with 15 bases between the two germline ends. Germline assignment: CDR1 SGHTA and CDR2 FQGNSA. The full variable domain, with the rest looked up from reference TRBV7-2 and TRBJ2-3, is GAGVSQSPSNKVTEKGKDVELRCDPISGHTALYWYRQSLGQGLEFLIYFQGNSAPDKSGLPSDRFSAERTGGSVSTLTIQRTQQEDSAVYLCASSHRQGGSTDTQYFGPGTRLTVL.

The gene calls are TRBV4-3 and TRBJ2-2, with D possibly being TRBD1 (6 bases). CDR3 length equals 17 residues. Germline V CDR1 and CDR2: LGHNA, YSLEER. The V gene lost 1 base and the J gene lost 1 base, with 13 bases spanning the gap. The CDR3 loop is CASSQGWGQVNTGELFF. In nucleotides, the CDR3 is TGCGCCAGCAGCCAAGGCTGGGGGCAGGTGAACACCGGGGAGCTGTTTTTT.

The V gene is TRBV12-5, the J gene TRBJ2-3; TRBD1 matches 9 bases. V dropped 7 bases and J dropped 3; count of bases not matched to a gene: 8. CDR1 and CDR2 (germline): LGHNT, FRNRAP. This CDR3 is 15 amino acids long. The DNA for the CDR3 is TGTGCTAGTGCCTCGGGACAGGGTGAAACAGATACGCAGTATTTT. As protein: CASASGQGETDTQYF.

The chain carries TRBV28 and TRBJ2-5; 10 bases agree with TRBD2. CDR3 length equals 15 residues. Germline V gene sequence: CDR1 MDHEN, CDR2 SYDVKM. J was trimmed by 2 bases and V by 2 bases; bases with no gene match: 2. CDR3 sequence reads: CASSLSGGGQETQYF. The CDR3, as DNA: TGTGCCAGCAGTTTAAGCGGGGGGGGACAAGAGACCCAGTACTTC.

DNA of the CDR3: TGTGCCAGCAGTGAACGGGATAGGATTAGCACAGATACGCAGTATTTT. Residues: CASSERDRISTDTQYF. The J gene is TRBJ2-3, the V gene TRBV2; a possible D gene is TRBD2 (5 bases). Trimming removed 2 bases at V and 0 bases at J, with 12 bases between. CDR3 length: 16 residues. The germline CDR1 and CDR2 sequences are SNHLY and FYNNEI.

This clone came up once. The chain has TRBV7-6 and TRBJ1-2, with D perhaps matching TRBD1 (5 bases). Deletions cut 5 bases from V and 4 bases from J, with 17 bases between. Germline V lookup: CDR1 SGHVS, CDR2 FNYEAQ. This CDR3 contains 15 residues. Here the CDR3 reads CASSPGLGVTYGYTF. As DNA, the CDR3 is TGTGCCAGCAGCCCTGGGTTGGGGGTGACCTATGGCTACACCTTC.

The CDR3 loop reads CAWSVLAGGRDTQYF. CDR3 nucleotide sequence: TGTGCCTGGAGTGTCCTAGCGGGGGGGCGAGATACGCAGTATTTT. The rearrangement joins TRBV30 to TRBJ2-3; 12 positions match TRBD2. Per the germline V gene, CDR1 is GTSNPN and CDR2 is SVGIG (reference sequence). V trimming: 0 bases; J trimming: 5 bases; junction bases outside the gene matches: 3. The CDR3 extends over 15 amino acids.

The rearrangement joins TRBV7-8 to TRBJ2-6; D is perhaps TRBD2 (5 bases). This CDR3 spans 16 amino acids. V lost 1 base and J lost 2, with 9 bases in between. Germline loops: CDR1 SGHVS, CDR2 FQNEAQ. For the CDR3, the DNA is TGTGCCAGCAGCTTAGAGAGGGTAGCTGGGGCCAACGTCCTGACTTTC. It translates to CASSLERVAGANVLTF.

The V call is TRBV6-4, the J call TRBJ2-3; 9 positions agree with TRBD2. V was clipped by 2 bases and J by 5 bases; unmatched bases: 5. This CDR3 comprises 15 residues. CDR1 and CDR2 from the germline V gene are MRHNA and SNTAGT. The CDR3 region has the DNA TGTGCCAGCAGTGACACGCGGGGGGGCTTAGATACGCAGTATTTT. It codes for CASSDTRGGLDTQYF.

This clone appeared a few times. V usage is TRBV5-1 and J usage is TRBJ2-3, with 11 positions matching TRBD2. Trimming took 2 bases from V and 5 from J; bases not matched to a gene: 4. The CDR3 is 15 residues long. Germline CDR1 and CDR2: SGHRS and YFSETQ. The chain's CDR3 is CASSFSGGALDTQYF. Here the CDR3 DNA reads TGCGCCAGCAGCTTTAGCGGGGGGGCGTTAGATACGCAGTATTTT. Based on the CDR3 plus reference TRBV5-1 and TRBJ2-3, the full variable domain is KAGVTQTPRYLIKTRGQQVTLSCSPISGHRSVSWYQQTPGQGLQFLFEYFSETQRNKGNFPGRFSGRQFSNSRSEMNVSTLELGDSALYLCASSFSGGALDTQYFGPGTRLTVL.

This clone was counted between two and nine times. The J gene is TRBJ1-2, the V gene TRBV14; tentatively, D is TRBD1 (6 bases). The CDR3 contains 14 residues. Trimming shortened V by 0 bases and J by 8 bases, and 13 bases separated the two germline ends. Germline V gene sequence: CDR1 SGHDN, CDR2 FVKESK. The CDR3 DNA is TGTGCCAGCAGCCAAGACCGACAGGAACTAGGCTACACCTTC. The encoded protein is CASSQDRQELGYTF.

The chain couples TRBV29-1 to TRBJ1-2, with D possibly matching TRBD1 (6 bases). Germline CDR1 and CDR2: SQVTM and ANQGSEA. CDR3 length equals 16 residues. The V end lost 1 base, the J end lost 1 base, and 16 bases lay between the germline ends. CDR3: CSVEGGPRGDNYGYTF. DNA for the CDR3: TGCAGCGTTGAAGGGGGCCCCAGGGGCGATAACTATGGCTACACCTTC.

The CDR3 loop reads CASSIGTLLTETQYF. CDR3 nucleotides: TGTGCCAGTAGTATCGGGACACTCCTAACTGAGACCCAGTACTTC. This chain connects TRBV19 to TRBJ2-5, with D possibly being TRBD1 (6 bases). Trimming stripped 3 bases from V and 5 bases from J, with 16 bases between. The CDR3 loop spans 15 amino acids. Germline values: CDR1 LNHDA, CDR2 SQIVND (reference sequence).

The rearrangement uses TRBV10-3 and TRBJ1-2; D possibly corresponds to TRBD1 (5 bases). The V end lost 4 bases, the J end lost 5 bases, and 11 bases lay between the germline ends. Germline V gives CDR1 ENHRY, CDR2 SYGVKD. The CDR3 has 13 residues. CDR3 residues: CAISGGLRYGYTF. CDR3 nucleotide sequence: TGTGCCATCAGTGGGGGACTGAGGTATGGCTACACCTTC.

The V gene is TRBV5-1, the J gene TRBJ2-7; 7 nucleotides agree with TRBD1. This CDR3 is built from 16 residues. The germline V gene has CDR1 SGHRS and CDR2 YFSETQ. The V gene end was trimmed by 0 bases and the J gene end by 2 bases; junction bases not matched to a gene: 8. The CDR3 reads CASSLDLSTGAYEQYF. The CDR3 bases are TGCGCCAGCAGCTTGGACCTATCTACAGGGGCCTACGAGCAGTACTTC.

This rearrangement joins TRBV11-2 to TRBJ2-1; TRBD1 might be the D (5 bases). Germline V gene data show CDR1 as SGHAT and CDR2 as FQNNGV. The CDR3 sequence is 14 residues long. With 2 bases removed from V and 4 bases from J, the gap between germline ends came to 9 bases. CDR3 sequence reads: CASSLSQGYNEQFF. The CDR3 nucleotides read TGTGCCAGCAGCTTAAGTCAGGGATACAATGAGCAGTTCTTC.

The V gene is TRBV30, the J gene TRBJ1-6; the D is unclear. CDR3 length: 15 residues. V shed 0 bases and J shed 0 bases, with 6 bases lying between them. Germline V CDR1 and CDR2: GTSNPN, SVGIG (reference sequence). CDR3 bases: TGTGCCTGGAGTGTTATGGTCTCCTATAATTCACCCCTCCACTTT. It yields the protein CAWSVMVSYNSPLHF.

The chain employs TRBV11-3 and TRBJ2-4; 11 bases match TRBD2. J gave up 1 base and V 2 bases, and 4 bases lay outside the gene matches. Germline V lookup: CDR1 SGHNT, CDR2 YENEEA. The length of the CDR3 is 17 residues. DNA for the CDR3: TGTGCCAGCAGCTTACGGGCTAGCGGGGGGGCCAAAAACATTCAGTACTTC. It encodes CASSLRASGGAKNIQYF.